This TCR beta chain was captured in a study of CD8 T cells in Susac syndrome. The CDR3 totals 18 residues. Germline assignment: CDR1 SGDLS and CDR2 YYNGEE. Trimming at V came to 1 base and at J to 3 bases, leaving 8 bases not matched to a gene. Random-hexamer reverse transcription was applied to roughly 0.5 to 1 ug RNA. TCRdb re-analysed the immunoSEQ multiplex PCR reads in MiXCR, keeping a single row per CDR3 protein. The repertoire holds 130,000 or so distinct CDR3 sequences, about 93% seen once, with around 0.24% in the top ten. The TCR originated in a human donor with multiple sclerosis. The rearrangement joins TRBV9 to TRBJ2-7, with 15 positions matching TRBD2. The material sequenced was CD8+ T cells from PBMCs. The CDR3 loop is CASSVSGLAGGPGYEQYF. The CDR3 nucleotides are TGTGCCAGCAGCGTATCAGGACTAGCGGGAGGGCCAGGCTACGAGCAGTACTTC.